The present T cell receptor beta chain was sequenced within a study of blood T cell repertoires in COVID-19. The overall study: Both acute and convalescent COVID-19 samples were obtained from the United States, Italy and Spain. In each case, the material was cDNA or gDNA derived from T cells, B-cell-depleted T cells, or PBMCs.

Germline values: CDR1 MDHEN, CDR2 SYDVKM. V was trimmed by 4 bases and J by 5 bases, leaving 9 bases between them. CDR3 size: 13 residues. The authors' processing: The authors estimated nucleated cell counts from reference gene primer amplification. Clones were sequenced by immunoSEQ multiplex PCR, and TCRdb holds only the in-frame ones, with some missing. The V and J calls and clone size come from that table; D and trimming were worked out from the DNA. The data show around 150,000 clones, approximately 80% seen once. The V call is TRBV28, the J call TRBJ2-1; no definite D call. Source material: peripheral blood. This clonotype originated in a man between 65 and 85 years old with acute or convalescent COVID-19. The CDR3 DNA reads TGTGCCAGCAGTTCGCGAGGCCACAATGAGCAGTTCTTC. This translates into CASSSRGHNEQFF.